Sequencing of this T cell receptor (beta chain) was carried out in a study of blood T cells in healthy people across ages. General study results and limits: Investigators treated diversity estimates from one million T cells as underestimates.

A J-beta primer mix and a sample-barcoded 5' primer were used in a second PCR of about 7 to 12 cycles. Every sample produced at least 2.5 million CDR3-containing paired-end reads. In TCRdb, the 5' RACE reads were re-called with MiXCR into one record per CDR3 protein. The sample carries some 1.5 million distinct CDR3 sequences, roughly 27% recorded once. Germline V gene data show CDR1 as SNHLY and CDR2 as FYNNEI. There are 12 residues in the CDR3. V gave up 2 bases and J gave up 6 bases, with 5 bases separating them. A few counts support this clonotype. Antigen specificity is unknown. Healthy Russian Caucasian donors spanned ages about 6 to 100 years. Each donor gave around 9.6 milliliters of peripheral blood.

This TCR was sampled from a woman aged 25 to 39 in good health. Sequenced material: blood. This chain joins TRBV2 and TRBJ1-5; no clear D. The CDR3 reads CASSEMGQPQHF. The CDR3 bases are TGTGCCAGCAGTGAAATGGGTCAGCCCCAGCATTTT.